Each of the 8 T cell receptor beta chains below was sequenced from the same sample in a study of blood T cell repertoires in COVID-19. Clones were sequenced by immunoSEQ multiplex PCR, and TCRdb holds only the in-frame ones, with some missing. Among approximately 190,000 clones listed, approximately 79% were seen once. The specimen sequenced was peripheral blood. The source of these receptors is a man aged 30 to 39 with active or convalescent COVID-19.

The V and J genes are TRBV9 and TRBJ1-1; a possible D gene is TRBD1 (6 bases). Trimming took off 2 bases at V and 4 bases at J, with 9 bases between the two ends. Germline CDR1 is SGDLS and CDR2 is YYNGEE. The CDR3 consists of 13 residues. CDR3 DNA: TGTGCCAGCAGCGTCGAACAGGGCACTGAAGCTTTCTTT. Protein product: CASSVEQGTEAFF.

This rearrangement joins TRBV5-4 to TRBJ1-1; D uncertain. Trimming cost V 0 bases and J 0 bases, with 9 bases left between them. Germline V gene sequence: CDR1 SGHNT, CDR2 YYREEE (reference sequence). The CDR3 loop spans 15 amino acids. The CDR3 loop is CASSLGHQMNTEAFF. DNA for the CDR3: TGTGCCAGCAGCTTGGGACACCAGATGAACACTGAAGCTTTCTTT.

The CDR3 DNA follows: TGTGCCAGCAGCGTAGGACTGGGTTCCGACCGGTCACCCCTCCACTTT. Its translation is CASSVGLGSDRSPLHF. The rearrangement joins TRBV9 to TRBJ1-6, with D uncertain. The CDR3 is made up of 16 amino acids. Trimming shortened V by 0 bases and J by 10 bases, and 17 bases separated the two germline ends. The V gene's germline CDR1 is SGDLS and CDR2 YYNGEE.

In this sample, this clone turned up once. The genes are TRBV5-1 and TRBJ1-5; 7 bases are a match to TRBD1. This CDR3 comprises 14 residues. Germline loops: CDR1 SGHRS, CDR2 YFSETQ. V was clipped by 4 bases and J by 8 bases; unmatched bases: 9. CDR3 region: CASSSRTGGEPQHF. The CDR3 DNA is TGCGCCAGCAGCAGCCGGACAGGAGGGGAGCCCCAGCATTTT.

V usage is TRBV3-1 (or the pseudogene TRBV3-2) and J usage is TRBJ1-6; 7 bases fit TRBD1. Losses at the gene ends were 4 bases for V and 10 bases for J; bases not matched to a gene: 4. Germline lookup yields CDR1 LGHDT and CDR2 YNNKEL (reference sequence). The CDR3 sequence is 13 residues long. CDR3 nucleotides: TGTGCCAGCAGCCCGACAGGGTCCTCACCCCTCCACTTT. Translation: CASSPTGSSPLHF.

The rearrangement links TRBV11-3 to TRBJ2-2; TRBD2 is a possible D gene (6 bases). The V and J ends lost 1 base and 7 bases respectively, with 19 bases between them. Germline lookup yields CDR1 SGHNT and CDR2 YENEEA. The length of the CDR3 is 17 residues. Here the CDR3 DNA reads TGTGCCAGCAGCTTAGGGGCCGGGACTCCGGAGCACGGGGAGCTGTTTTTT. Protein sequence: CASSLGAGTPEHGELFF.

This chain joins TRBV5-1 and TRBJ2-7; TRBD1 aligns across 10 bases. CDR1 is SGHRS, CDR2 YFSETQ, per germline. CDR3 length: 14 residues. V shed 2 bases, J shed 3 bases, and the junction held 2 bases outside the gene matches. For the CDR3, the DNA is TGCGCCAGCAGCTTCGGGACAGGGGACTACGAGCAGTACTTC. It translates to CASSFGTGDYEQYF.

V gene TRBV5-1 combines with J gene TRBJ2-3; perhaps TRBD2 as D (6 bases). The germline CDR1 and CDR2 sequences are SGHRS and YFSETQ. The ends were cut back, 4 bases at V and 2 bases at J, with 17 bases in the middle. The CDR3 totals 16 residues. CDR3 region: CASSPSPRGATDTQYF. The CDR3 nucleotides are TGCGCCAGCAGCCCCTCCCCCCGCGGGGCCACAGATACGCAGTATTTT.